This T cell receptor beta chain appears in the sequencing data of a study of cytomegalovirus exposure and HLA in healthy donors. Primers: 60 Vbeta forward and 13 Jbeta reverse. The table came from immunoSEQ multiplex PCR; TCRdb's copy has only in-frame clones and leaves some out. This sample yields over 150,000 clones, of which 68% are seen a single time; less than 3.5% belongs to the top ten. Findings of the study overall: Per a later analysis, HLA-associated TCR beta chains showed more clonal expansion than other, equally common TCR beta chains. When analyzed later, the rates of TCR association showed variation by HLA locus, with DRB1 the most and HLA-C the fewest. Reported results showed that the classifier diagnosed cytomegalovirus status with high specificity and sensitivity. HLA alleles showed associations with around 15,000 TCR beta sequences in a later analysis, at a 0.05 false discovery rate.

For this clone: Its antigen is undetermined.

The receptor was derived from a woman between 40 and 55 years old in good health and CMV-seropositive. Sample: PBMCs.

CDR3 nucleotides: TGTGCCAGCAGCGGCGGACAGATAGACTATAGCAATCAGCCCCAGCATTTT. Encoded protein: CASSGGQIDYSNQPQHF. The rearrangement uses TRBV5-6 and TRBJ1-5; tentative D call: TRBD1 (6 bases). The V gene's germline CDR1 is SGHDT and CDR2 YYEEEE. The CDR3 loop spans 17 amino acids. Trimming pared 4 bases from V and 0 bases from J, leaving 17 bases between.